This T cell receptor beta chain came from a study of CDR3 diversity in severe acne (dated by TCRdb to the late 2010s). The germline V and J ends show losses of 7 bases and 3 bases respectively, and no gene match explains 14 bases of the junction. The germline V gene provides CDR1 SGHRS and CDR2 YFSETQ. The CDR3 numbers 17 residues from cysteine through phenylalanine. Only CDR3 DNA is held: 51 bases, read in frame from base 1. Libraries were made using PCR. Sequenced on an Illumina HiSeq 2000. TCRdb reanalyzed the raw reads on its own, using fastp at Q25 for trimming and MiXCR for clone calling, and kept in-frame beta chains. One record per CDR3 amino acid sequence lists the most common genes and DNA. This sample lists some 90,000 distinct CDR3 sequences; 45% to 50% were detected once. Roughly a tenth of the sample belongs to the ten largest clones. A word on this clonotype: The antigen it binds to is not known. No base qualities exist here, and no much larger clone lies one base off it.

The chain uses TRBV5-1 and TRBJ2-2; 8 junctional bases match TRBD1. Sequencing was done on a sample of blood. This TCR derives from a male donor in good health, serving as a control. Here is the DNA: TGCGCCAGCCGGTCGGAATCGGACAGGGTGGACACCGGGGAGCTGTTTTTT. Its protein reads: CASRSESDRVDTGELFF.